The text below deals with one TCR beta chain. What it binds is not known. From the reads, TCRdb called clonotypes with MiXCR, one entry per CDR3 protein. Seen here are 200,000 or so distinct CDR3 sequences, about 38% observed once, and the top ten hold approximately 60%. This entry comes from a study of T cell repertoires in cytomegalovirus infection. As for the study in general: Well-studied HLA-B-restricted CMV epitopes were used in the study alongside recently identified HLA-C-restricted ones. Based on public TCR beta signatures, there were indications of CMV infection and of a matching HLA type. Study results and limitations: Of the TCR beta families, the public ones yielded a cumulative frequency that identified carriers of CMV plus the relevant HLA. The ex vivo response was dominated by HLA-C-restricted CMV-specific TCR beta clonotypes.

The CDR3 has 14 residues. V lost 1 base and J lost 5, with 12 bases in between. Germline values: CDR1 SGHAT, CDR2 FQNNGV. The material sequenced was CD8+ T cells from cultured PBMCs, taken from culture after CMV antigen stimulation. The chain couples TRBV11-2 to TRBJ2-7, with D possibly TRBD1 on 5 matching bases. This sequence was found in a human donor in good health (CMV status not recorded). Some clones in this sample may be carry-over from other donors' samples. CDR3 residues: CASSLASGIDEQYF. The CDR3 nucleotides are TGTGCCAGCAGCTTAGCATCAGGGATTGACGAGCAGTACTTC.